These T cell receptor beta chains were read from a single sample in a study of vaccination and CD4 T cells after COVID-19. One entry per CDR3 protein, called by TCRdb with MiXCR from the PCR reads. Of under 25,000 distinct CDR3 sequences listed, around half are singletons. Their cognate antigens are unknown. Sequenced input: CD4+ T cells from blood, cultured in vitro. These receptors all come from a human donor who had recovered from COVID-19. Both conserved end residues are part of each CDR3. The order of the fields is D gene, V gene, J gene, clone size, CDR3 DNA, CDR3 protein. A D gene is named only where the DNA matches it firmly. Some rows have no size entry. The others give once, few or many, or a class for an expanded clone.

D: TRBD2
V: TRBV28
J: TRBJ2-7
size: once
DNA: TGTGCCAGCACCTTAGGACGGCTAGCGGGAGGGCAAATCTACGAGCAGTACTTC
CDR3: CASTLGRLAGGQIYEQYF

D: TRBD1
V: TRBV11-2
J: TRBJ2-7
size: NA
DNA: TGTGCCAGCAGCTATAGACAGGGGAACTCCTACGAGCAGTACTTC
CDR3: CASSYRQGNSYEQYF

D: NA
V: TRBV27
J: TRBJ2-7
size: NA
DNA: TGTGCCAGCAGTTTCGGTCCTGCGACCTACGAGCAGTACTTC
CDR3: CASSFGPATYEQYF

D: NA
V: TRBV24-1
J: TRBJ1-2
size: few
DNA: TGTGCCACCAGTCAACAGGGATACTATGGCTACACCTTC
CDR3: CATSQQGYYGYTF

D: NA
V: TRBV11-3
J: TRBJ2-1
size: NA
DNA: TGTGCCAGCAGCCAGGTATCGGAGACGGAGCAGTTCTTC
CDR3: CASSQVSETEQFF

D: NA
V: TRBV24-1
J: TRBJ2-7
size: NA
DNA: TGTGCCACCAGTGATTTGTATGGCTACGAGCAGTACTTC
CDR3: CATSDLYGYEQYF

D: NA
V: TRBV4-1
J: TRBJ2-3
size: NA
DNA: TGCGCCAGCAGCCATTTCTTCGGTGTGGGGGAAAGTGGCACAGATACGCAGTATTTT
CDR3: CASSHFFGVGESGTDTQYF

D: NA
V: TRBV12-3/TRBV12-4
J: TRBJ2-2
size: NA
DNA: TGTGCCAGCAGTACCTCCGGGTATTACACCGGGGAGCTGTTTTTT
CDR3: CASSTSGYYTGELFF

D: NA
V: TRBV28
J: TRBJ2-7
size: NA
DNA: TGTGCCAGCAGTTTGGGGACATTAATCTACGAGCAGTACTTC
CDR3: CASSLGTLIYEQYF

D: NA
V: TRBV28
J: TRBJ2-5
size: NA
DNA: TGTGCCAGCAGCCGCTCGGGACCGGAGTACTTC
CDR3: CASSRSGPEYF

D: NA
V: TRBV7-9
J: TRBJ1-1
size: NA
DNA: TGTGCCAGCAGCTTAACTCCTACAGGGAACACTGAAGCTTTCTTT
CDR3: CASSLTPTGNTEAFF

D: TRBD2
V: TRBV5-1
J: TRBJ2-7
size: once
DNA: TGCGCCAGCAGCTTGGGCCTCCAGCGGGAGACCTACGAGCAGTACTTC
CDR3: CASSLGLQRETYEQYF

D: TRBD2
V: TRBV20-1
J: TRBJ2-1
size: once
DNA: TGCAGTGCTAGAGATCGGGGCACTAGCGGGAGCTATCATGAGCAGTTCTTC
CDR3: CSARDRGTSGSYHEQFF

D: NA
V: TRBV27
J: TRBJ1-6
size: NA
DNA: TGTGCCAGCAGTTTTCGGGGGGGTGGCGACCTCCACTTT
CDR3: CASSFRGGGDLHF

D: TRBD2
V: TRBV20-1
J: TRBJ2-7
size: NA
DNA: TGCAGTGCTACGATCCCGACTAGCGGCAGCTACGAGCAGTACTTC
CDR3: CSATIPTSGSYEQYF

D: NA
V: TRBV7-2
J: TRBJ1-1
size: once
DNA: TGTGCCAGCAGCTTAGTCCGCTTGGGCCGGGCGAACACTGAAGCTTTCTTT
CDR3: CASSLVRLGRANTEAFF

D: TRBD1
V: TRBV27
J: TRBJ1-2
size: few
DNA: TGTGCCAGTAAAGGGGGCGCGGACTATGGCTACACCTTC
CDR3: CASKGGADYGYTF

D: TRBD1
V: TRBV6-1
J: TRBJ2-7
size: once
DNA: TGTGCCAGCAGAACCACAGGGGGCGGCGAGCAGTACTTC
CDR3: CASRTTGGGEQYF

D: TRBD1
V: TRBV28
J: TRBJ1-2
size: NA
DNA: TGTGCCAGCAGTCCAGGACAGGGGGCGCAGGACTACACCTTC
CDR3: CASSPGQGAQDYTF

D: TRBD1
V: TRBV25-1
J: TRBJ1-5
size: NA
DNA: TGTGCCAGCAGGGGGACAGGGGGCCATCAGCCCCAGCATTTT
CDR3: CASRGTGGHQPQHF

D: TRBD1
V: TRBV2
J: TRBJ1-5
size: NA
DNA: TGTGCCAGTACCCCGGACAGGGCGGGCAATCAGCCCCAGCATTTT
CDR3: CASTPDRAGNQPQHF

D: NA
V: TRBV7-3
J: TRBJ2-3
size: NA
DNA: TGTGCCAGCAGCTCCGGGGGAGGAGGTGATACGCAGTATTTT
CDR3: CASSSGGGGDTQYF

D: NA
V: TRBV6-5
J: TRBJ1-2
size: NA
DNA: TGTGCCAGCAGTTACTCCAACCCTGGGACATCCCTCTATGGCTACACCTTC
CDR3: CASSYSNPGTSLYGYTF

D: NA
V: TRBV7-3
J: TRBJ1-1
size: few
DNA: TGTGCCAGCAGCACAACAGGGTCCACTGAAGCTTTCTTT
CDR3: CASSTTGSTEAFF

D: NA
V: TRBV7-3
J: TRBJ2-3
size: once
DNA: TGTGCCAGCAGCGGGAGGACAGGCGGAACAGATACGCAGTATTTT
CDR3: CASSGRTGGTDTQYF

D: NA
V: TRBV5-1
J: TRBJ2-7
size: NA
DNA: TGCGCCAGCAGCGGGGACAACTCCTACGAGCAGTACTTC
CDR3: CASSGDNSYEQYF

D: NA
V: TRBV12-3/TRBV12-4
J: TRBJ1-6
size: NA
DNA: TGTGCCAGCAGTTTAGGCCCAGGGTGGGCACCCCTCCACTTT
CDR3: CASSLGPGWAPLHF

D: NA
V: TRBV20-1
J: TRBJ1-2
size: NA
DNA: TGCATGAATTTGGACCGAGGCCCGGAAAGAGAGGGCTACACCTTC
CDR3: CMNLDRGPEREGYTF

D: NA
V: TRBV10-3
J: TRBJ1-4
size: NA
DNA: TGTGCCATCAGTGACGGGAATAAGGGAAAACTGTTTTTT
CDR3: CAISDGNKGKLFF

D: NA
V: TRBV28
J: TRBJ1-2
size: NA
DNA: TGTGCCAGCACCCCCCGGGGCATCTTGGTTCTTTCGACCCGGAGGCCGGCCCGCGGCTACACCTTC
CDR3: CASTPRGILVLSTRRPARGYTF

D: NA
V: TRBV9
J: TRBJ1-1
size: NA
DNA: TGTGCCAGCAGCGTATCCGGGAACACTGAAGCTTTCTTT
CDR3: CASSVSGNTEAFF

D: NA
V: TRBV5-5
J: TRBJ1-2
size: NA
DNA: TGTGCCAGCAGCTTCTCAGGGTACTATGGCTACACCTTC
CDR3: CASSFSGYYGYTF

D: TRBD2
V: TRBV20-1
J: TRBJ2-7
size: once
DNA: TGCAGTGCCAACGGAGGGTCTAGCGGGATCGGGTCCTACGAGCAGTACTTC
CDR3: CSANGGSSGIGSYEQYF

D: TRBD2
V: TRBV11-3
J: TRBJ2-7
size: once
DNA: TGTGCCAGCAGCTATTCCGGGACTAGCTCTGCGCAGTACTTC
CDR3: CASSYSGTSSAQYF

D: NA
V: TRBV7-3
J: TRBJ1-4
size: few
DNA: TGTGCCAGCAGCTTAAGACAACTGTTTTTT
CDR3: CASSLRQLFF

D: NA
V: TRBV7-2
J: TRBJ1-5
size: few
DNA: TGTGCCAGCAGCTTTTCGTTGGATCAGCCCCAGCATTTT
CDR3: CASSFSLDQPQHF

D: TRBD1
V: TRBV7-9
J: TRBJ2-1
size: NA
DNA: TGTGCCAGCAGGTCCGACAGGGGGCTGAGCTCCTACAATGAGCAGTTCTTC
CDR3: CASRSDRGLSSYNEQFF

D: TRBD1
V: TRBV28
J: TRBJ2-7
size: NA
DNA: TGTGCCAGCAGTAACGGACAGGGGCTCCCCTACGAGCAGTACTTC
CDR3: CASSNGQGLPYEQYF

D: NA
V: TRBV6-2/TRBV6-3
J: TRBJ1-5
size: few
DNA: TGTGCCAGCAGTACCATCCTAGGTCAGGGGAATCAGCCCCAGCATTTT
CDR3: CASSTILGQGNQPQHF

D: TRBD1
V: TRBV9
J: TRBJ2-1
size: NA
DNA: TGTGCCAGCAGCGTAGGACGGACAGGGGTGCTTTCCTACAATGAGCAGTTCTTC
CDR3: CASSVGRTGVLSYNEQFF

D: NA
V: TRBV30
J: TRBJ1-1
size: NA
DNA: TGTGCCTGGAGTGTGTCGGGGGTTACTGAAGCTTTCTTT
CDR3: CAWSVSGVTEAFF

D: NA
V: TRBV20-1
J: TRBJ2-5
size: NA
DNA: TGCAGTGCTCAAGGGGGACTATCCGGGGGAGAGACCCAGTACTTC
CDR3: CSAQGGLSGGETQYF

D: NA
V: TRBV20-1
J: TRBJ1-1
size: few
DNA: TGCAGTGCTAGAGATTCCGGGCCCGGAGCTTTCTTT
CDR3: CSARDSGPGAFF

D: NA
V: TRBV19
J: TRBJ1-5
size: NA
DNA: TGTGCCAGTAGTACCTTGGGGGGGAATCAGCCCCAGCATTTT
CDR3: CASSTLGGNQPQHF

D: NA
V: TRBV9
J: TRBJ2-5
size: NA
DNA: TGTGCCAGCAGCGTAGTGCTGGGGGAAGAGACCCAGTACTTC
CDR3: CASSVVLGEETQYF

D: TRBD1
V: TRBV7-2
J: TRBJ2-3
size: NA
DNA: TGTGCCAGCAGTTCGACAGGGTCTGTGGAGAATACGCAGTATTTT
CDR3: CASSSTGSVENTQYF

D: TRBD2
V: TRBV27
J: TRBJ2-5
size: few
DNA: TGTGCCAGCAGCCAGCGGGAGAGGGAGACCCAGTACTTC
CDR3: CASSQRERETQYF

D: TRBD2
V: TRBV20-1
J: TRBJ2-1
size: few
DNA: TGCAGTGCGGCAGGACTAGCGGGAGGGTTCAATGAGCAGTTCTTC
CDR3: CSAAGLAGGFNEQFF

D: TRBD1
V: TRBV10-3
J: TRBJ2-7
size: NA
DNA: TGTGCCATCAGTGCAGGGACAGGGATCTACGAGCAGTACTTC
CDR3: CAISAGTGIYEQYF